This T cell receptor (beta chain) appears in the sequencing data of a study of T cell responses to AZD1222 COVID-19 vaccine. Study-wide points: Of spike-specific TCRs, nearly half reportedly target regions left unmutated in variants. Spike-specific TCR breadth and depth both grew after two AZD1222 doses.

TCRdb's table, derived via immunoSEQ multiplex PCR, lists solely in-frame clones and lacks some. The data contain under 200,000 clones, roughly 92% of them singletons. With 5 bases removed from V and 2 bases from J, the gap between germline ends came to 11 bases. Germline assignment: CDR1 SEHNR and CDR2 FQNEAQ (reference sequence). CDR3 size: 14 residues. Regarding this clone: Its target is not known.

The rearrangement links TRBV7-9 to TRBJ2-3; no clear D. Source: peripheral blood, taken 28 days after the second dose of the MenACWY control vaccine. The TCR originated in an adult who received the MenACWY meningococcal vaccine as a control. The CDR3 nucleotides are TGTGCCAGCAGCGCAAGCAGGAACACAGATACGCAGTATTTT. Its translation is CASSASRNTDTQYF.